The clone carrying this T cell receptor beta chain showed up just once. This CDR3 has 17 amino acids. V gave up 1 base and J gave up 4 bases, with 16 bases separating them. Germline values: CDR1 MNHEY, CDR2 SVGEGT. These data come from a study of blood T cell repertoires in COVID-19. At the level of the study: T cells, B-cell-depleted T cells, or PBMCs provided the cDNA or gDNA that served as material.

Using immunoSEQ multiplex PCR, the repertoire was profiled, and TCRdb retains in-frame clones only, with some absent. The sample includes 70,000 to 100,000 clones, 70% to 90% of them seen just once. The V and J genes are TRBV6-2 or TRBV6-3 and TRBJ2-2, with D tentatively TRBD2 (6 bases). This receptor was taken from a woman over 75 with acute or convalescent COVID-19. The sequenced sample consisted of peripheral blood. For the CDR3, the DNA is TGTGCCAGCAGTTACTGGTATGGCATCGGGGGCACCGGGGAGCTGTTTTTT. Translating it yields CASSYWYGIGGTGELFF.